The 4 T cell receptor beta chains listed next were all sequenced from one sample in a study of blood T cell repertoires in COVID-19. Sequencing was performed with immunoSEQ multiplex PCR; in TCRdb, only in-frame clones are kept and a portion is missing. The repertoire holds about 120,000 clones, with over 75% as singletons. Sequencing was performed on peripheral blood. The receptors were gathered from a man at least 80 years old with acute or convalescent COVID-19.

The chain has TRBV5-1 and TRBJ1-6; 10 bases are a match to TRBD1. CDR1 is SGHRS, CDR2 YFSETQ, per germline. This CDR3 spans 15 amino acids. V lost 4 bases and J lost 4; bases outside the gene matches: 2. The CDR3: CASSGTGDYNSPLHF. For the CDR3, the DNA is TGCGCCAGCAGCGGGACAGGGGATTATAATTCACCCCTCCACTTT.

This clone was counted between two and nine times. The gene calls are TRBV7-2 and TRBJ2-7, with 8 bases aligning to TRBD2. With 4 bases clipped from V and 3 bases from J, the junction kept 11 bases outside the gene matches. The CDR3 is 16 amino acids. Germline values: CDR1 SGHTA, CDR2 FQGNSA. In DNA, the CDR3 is TGTGCCAGCAGCTGGGGGAGCGGGGGTTCTTACTACGAGCAGTACTTC. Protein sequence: CASSWGSGGSYYEQYF.

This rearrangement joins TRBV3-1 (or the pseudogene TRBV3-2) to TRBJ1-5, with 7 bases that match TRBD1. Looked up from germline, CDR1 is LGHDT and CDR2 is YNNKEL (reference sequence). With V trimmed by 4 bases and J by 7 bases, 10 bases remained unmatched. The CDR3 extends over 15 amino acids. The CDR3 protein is CASSPSRTGQQPQHF. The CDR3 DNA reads TGTGCCAGCAGCCCCAGTCGGACAGGCCAACAGCCCCAGCATTTT.

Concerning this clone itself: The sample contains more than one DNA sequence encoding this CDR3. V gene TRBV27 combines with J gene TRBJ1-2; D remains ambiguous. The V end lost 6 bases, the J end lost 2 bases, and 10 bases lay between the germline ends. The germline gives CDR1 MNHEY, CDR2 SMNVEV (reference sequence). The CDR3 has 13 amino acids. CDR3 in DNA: TGTGCCAGCAGCCTTCAGGAAAACTATGGCTACACCTTC. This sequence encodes CASSLQENYGYTF.